This TCR beta chain came from a study of blood T cells in healthy people across ages. About the research overall: Template switching retrieved approximately one barcoded beta molecule for each two T cells.

Concerning this clonotype itself: Its cognate antigen is unknown.

Germline assignment: CDR1 MNHNS and CDR2 SASEGT. The CDR3 spans 17 residues. Losses at the gene ends were 9 bases for V and 1 base for J; bases not matched to a gene: 16. Study observations and caveats: Samples with more naive T cells showed higher observed beta diversity.

A second PCR of 7 to 11 cycles used a sample-barcoded 5' primer and a J-beta primer mix. TCRdb fed the 5' RACE reads into MiXCR, producing one record per CDR3 protein. The sample records hundreds of thousands of distinct CDR3 sequences, about 62% being singletons. The origin of this receptor is a man aged 25-40 years in good health. The chain has TRBV6-1 and TRBJ2-3, with 7 nucleotides matching TRBD2. Sequencing was carried out using blood. The CDR3 protein is CARTLAASSPRTDTQYF. The CDR3 DNA sequence: TGTGCCAGAACCCTAGCGGCGTCGTCCCCGCGCACAGATACGCAGTATTTT.